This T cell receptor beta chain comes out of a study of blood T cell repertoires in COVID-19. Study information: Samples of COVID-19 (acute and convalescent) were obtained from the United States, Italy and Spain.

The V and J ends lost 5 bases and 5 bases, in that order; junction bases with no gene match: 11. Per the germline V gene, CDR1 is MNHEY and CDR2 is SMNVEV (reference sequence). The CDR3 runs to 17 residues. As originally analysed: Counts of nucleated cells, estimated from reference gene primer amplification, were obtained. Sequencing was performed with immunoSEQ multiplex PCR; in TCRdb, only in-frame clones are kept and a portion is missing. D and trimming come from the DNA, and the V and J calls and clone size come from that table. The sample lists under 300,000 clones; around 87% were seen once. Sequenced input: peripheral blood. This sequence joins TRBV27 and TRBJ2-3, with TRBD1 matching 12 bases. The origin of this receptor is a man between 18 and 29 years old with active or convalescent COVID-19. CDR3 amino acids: CASSPLGTGGFLDTQYF. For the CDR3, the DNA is TGTGCCAGCAGTCCTCTAGGGACAGGGGGCTTCCTAGATACGCAGTATTTT.